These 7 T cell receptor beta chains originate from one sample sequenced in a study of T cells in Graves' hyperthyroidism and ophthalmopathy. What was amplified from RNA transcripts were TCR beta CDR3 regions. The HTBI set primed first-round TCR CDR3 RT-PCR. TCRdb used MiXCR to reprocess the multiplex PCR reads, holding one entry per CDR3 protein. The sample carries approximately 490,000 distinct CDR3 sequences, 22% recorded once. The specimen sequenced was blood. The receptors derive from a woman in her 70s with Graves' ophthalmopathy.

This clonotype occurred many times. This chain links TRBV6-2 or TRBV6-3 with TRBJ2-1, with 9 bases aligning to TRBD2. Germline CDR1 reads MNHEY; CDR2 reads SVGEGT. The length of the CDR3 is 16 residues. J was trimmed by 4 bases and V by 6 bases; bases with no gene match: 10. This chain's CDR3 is CASSSIAGATYNEQFF. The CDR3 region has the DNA TGTGCCAGCAGCTCTATAGCGGGAGCGACTTACAATGAGCAGTTCTTC.

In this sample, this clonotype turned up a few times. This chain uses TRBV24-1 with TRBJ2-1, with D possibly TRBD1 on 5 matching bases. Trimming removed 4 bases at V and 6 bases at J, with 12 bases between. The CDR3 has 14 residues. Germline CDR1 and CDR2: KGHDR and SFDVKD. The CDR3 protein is CATSDNRRLNEQFF. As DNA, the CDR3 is TGTGCCACCAGTGACAACAGGAGACTCAATGAGCAGTTCTTC.

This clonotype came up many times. The CDR3 region has the DNA TGTGCCAGCAGTCCAACAGATGGAGATACGCAGTATTTT. Its translation is CASSPTDGDTQYF. This chain uses TRBV12-3 or TRBV12-4 with TRBJ2-3; D gene uncertain. The CDR3 has 13 residues. V was clipped by 5 bases and J by 5 bases, with 11 bases between them.

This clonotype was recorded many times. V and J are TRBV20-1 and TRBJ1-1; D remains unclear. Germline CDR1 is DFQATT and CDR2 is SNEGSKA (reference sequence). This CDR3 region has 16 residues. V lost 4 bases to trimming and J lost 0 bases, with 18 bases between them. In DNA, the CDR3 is TGCAGTGCTACGCCCGAGCTATTTTACATGAACACTGAAGCTTTCTTT. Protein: CSATPELFYMNTEAFF.

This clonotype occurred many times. The CDR3 DNA follows: TGTGCCATCAGTCCGGGACAGGGGGCCTATGGCTACACCTTC. Translating it yields CAISPGQGAYGYTF. V is TRBV10-3 and J is TRBJ1-2, with 12 bases that match TRBD1. The J segment lost 4 bases and the V segment lost 5 bases, leaving 2 bases of the junction unmatched. Germline assignment: CDR1 ENHRY and CDR2 SYGVKD. This CDR3 is 14 amino acids long.

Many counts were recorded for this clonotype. DNA for the CDR3: TGTGCCAGCAGTTTATTGTCCAGAGCGAACACCGGGGAGCTGTTTTTT. Amino acid sequence: CASSLLSRANTGELFF. This chain links TRBV12-3 or TRBV12-4 with TRBJ2-2; the D is unclear. Trimming removed 2 bases from V and 0 bases from J, with 10 bases in between. This CDR3 comprises 16 residues.

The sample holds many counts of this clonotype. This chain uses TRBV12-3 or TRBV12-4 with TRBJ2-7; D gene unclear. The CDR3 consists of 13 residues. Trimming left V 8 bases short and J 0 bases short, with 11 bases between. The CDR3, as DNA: TGTGCCAGCTCCCCCCACAACTCCTACGAGCAGTACTTC. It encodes CASSPHNSYEQYF.